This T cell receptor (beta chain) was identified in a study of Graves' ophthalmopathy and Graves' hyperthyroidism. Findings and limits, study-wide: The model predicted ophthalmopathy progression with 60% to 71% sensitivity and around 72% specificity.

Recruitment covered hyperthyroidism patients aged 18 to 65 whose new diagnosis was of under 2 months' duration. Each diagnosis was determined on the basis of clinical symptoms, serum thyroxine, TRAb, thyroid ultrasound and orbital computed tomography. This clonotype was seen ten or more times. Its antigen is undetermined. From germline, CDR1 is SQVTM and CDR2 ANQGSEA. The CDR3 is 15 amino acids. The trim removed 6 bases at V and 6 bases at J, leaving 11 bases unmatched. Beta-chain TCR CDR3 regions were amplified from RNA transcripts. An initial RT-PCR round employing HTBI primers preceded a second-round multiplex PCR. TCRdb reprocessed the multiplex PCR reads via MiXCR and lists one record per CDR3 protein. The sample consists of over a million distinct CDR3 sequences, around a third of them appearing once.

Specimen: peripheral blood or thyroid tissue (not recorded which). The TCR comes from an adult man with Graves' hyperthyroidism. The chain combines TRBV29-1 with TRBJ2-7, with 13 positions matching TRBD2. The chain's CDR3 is CSVAGLAGRALEQYF. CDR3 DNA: TGCAGCGTGGCGGGACTAGCGGGGAGGGCTCTCGAGCAGTACTTC.